This T cell receptor (beta chain) comes out of a study of blood T cells in healthy people across ages. Overall study findings and caveats: Compared with aged donors, long-lived donors showed fewer expanded clones, suggesting selection.

Losses at the gene ends were 8 bases for V and 3 bases for J; bases not matched to a gene: 9. The CDR3 totals 14 residues. Germline assignment: CDR1 MDHEN and CDR2 SYDVKM. Each of the donors had approximately 10 milliliters of peripheral blood drawn into EDTA-treated Vacutainer tubes. This clonotype turned up a few times. Its specificity is not known. A sample-barcoded 5' primer and a J-beta primer mix were used in a second PCR of about 7 to 12 cycles. MiXCR, run by TCRdb on the 5' RACE reads, gives a single entry per CDR3 protein. The table lists approximately 1,100,000 distinct CDR3 sequences, 45% of them singletons, with 15% to 20% in the top ten.

Material for sequencing was blood. The source of this sequence is a woman aged 60-75 years in good health. The chain employs TRBV28 and TRBJ1-2; 7 bases agree with TRBD1. CDR3 in amino acids: CASDQGGLDYGYTF. The CDR3 DNA is TGTGCCAGCGATCAGGGGGGGCTAGACTATGGCTACACCTTC.